These T cell receptor beta chains were read from a single sample in a study of shared clonotypes between healthy human individuals. The method was immunoSEQ multiplex PCR; TCRdb's version includes in-frame clones alone and lacks a portion of them. There are hundreds of thousands of clones in the sample; 90% to 96% occur only once, and approximately 0.062% lies in the top ten. Sequencing was performed on naive CD4+ T cells sorted from blood. All receptors derive from a woman aged 30 to 39 in good health. CDR3s include the opening cysteine and the closing phenylalanine or tryptophan. A D gene is named only where the DNA matches it firmly. Size tells how often a clone was seen (once, few, many) or the class of an expanded clone, and some rows leave it out.

D gene,V gene,J gene,clone size,CDR3 protein,CDR3 DNA
.,TRBV19,TRBJ2-3,.,CASSDFGTVTDTQYF,TGTGCCAGTAGTGACTTTGGGACCGTCACAGATACGCAGTATTTT
.,TRBV18,TRBJ1-3,.,CASSPLPGNTIYF,TGTGCCAGCTCACCTCTCCCGGGAAACACCATATATTTT
TRBD2,TRBV4-1,TRBJ2-5,.,CASSRIGAPGSGRKETQYF,TGCGCCAGCAGCCGGATAGGGGCGCCGGGTAGCGGGAGGAAAGAGACCCAGTACTTC
.,TRBV28,TRBJ1-6,.,CASSSSSYNSPLHF,TGTGCCAGCAGTTCGAGCTCCTATAATTCACCCCTCCACTTT
.,TRBV27,TRBJ1-2,.,CASSLVQGDYGYTF,TGTGCCAGCAGTTTGGTCCAGGGAGACTATGGCTACACCTTC
TRBD2,TRBV6-5,TRBJ2-7,.,CASGLTGGAYEQYF,TGTGCCAGCGGTCTCACGGGAGGCGCCTACGAGCAGTACTTC
.,TRBV7-7,TRBJ2-3,.,CASSLSGSTDTQYF,TGTGCCAGCAGCTTATCTGGGAGCACAGATACGCAGTATTTT
.,TRBV5-4,TRBJ2-3,once,CASSLPSYNTDTQYF,TGTGCCAGCAGCTTGCCCAGTTATAACACAGATACGCAGTATTTT
.,TRBV6-1,TRBJ1-3,.,CASSEMKVTIYF,TGTGCCAGCAGTGAAATGAAGGTCACCATATATTTT
.,TRBV2,TRBJ1-4,.,CASREDRPNEKLFF,TGTGCCAGCAGGGAGGACAGACCTAATGAAAAACTGTTTTTT
.,TRBV6-1,TRBJ1-1,.,CASGKGLNTEAFF,TGTGCCAGCGGGAAGGGGTTAAACACTGAAGCTTTCTTT
TRBD1,TRBV5-1,TRBJ1-1,.,CASSLGTGENTEAFF,TGCGCCAGCAGCTTGGGGACAGGAGAAAACACTGAAGCTTTCTTT
.,TRBV28,TRBJ2-7,.,CASKKQVFSAEQYF,TGTGCCAGCAAAAAGCAAGTCTTCTCGGCCGAGCAGTACTTC
.,TRBV4-2,TRBJ1-5,.,CASSQEWGSYQPQHF,TGTGCCAGCAGCCAAGAATGGGGCAGCTATCAGCCCCAGCATTTT
TRBD2,TRBV11-2,TRBJ2-1,once,CASRPFPPSAGGDEQFF,TGTGCCAGCAGACCCTTCCCCCCCTCAGCGGGAGGGGATGAGCAGTTCTTC
.,TRBV5-1,TRBJ1-3,.,CASSWGDVGKNTIYF,TGCGCCAGCAGCTGGGGAGACGTTGGTAAAAACACCATATATTTT
TRBD2,TRBV27,TRBJ2-7,.,CASSTSGSEPEQYF,TGTGCCAGCAGTACTAGCGGGAGTGAGCCCGAGCAGTACTTC
TRBD1,TRBV28,TRBJ2-7,.,CASSFETGDRSYEQYF,TGTGCCAGCAGTTTTGAGACAGGGGATAGATCCTACGAGCAGTACTTC
.,TRBV7-9,TRBJ2-3,.,CASSSGQRQGGDTQYF,TGTGCCAGCAGTTCCGGACAGAGGCAAGGGGGGGATACGCAGTATTTT
.,TRBV7-8,TRBJ1-3,.,CASSPRTNSGNTIYF,TGTGCCAGCAGCCCCCGGACAAACTCTGGAAACACCATATATTTT
.,TRBV18,TRBJ2-3,.,CASSPRQPLQGRTDTQYF,TGTGCCAGCTCACCACGTCAGCCGTTACAGGGGAGGACAGATACGCAGTATTTT
.,TRBV6-1,TRBJ1-1,.,CASSDRGGTEAFF,TGTGCCAGCAGTGACAGGGGCGGAACTGAAGCTTTCTTT
.,TRBV30,TRBJ1-6,.,CAWTGQIRSPLHF,TGTGCCTGGACCGGACAGATCCGTTCACCCCTCCACTTT
TRBD1,TRBV10-2,TRBJ2-5,.,CASRGEFGDRGGETQYF,TGCGCCAGCAGGGGGGAATTCGGGGACAGGGGTGGCGAGACCCAGTACTTC
.,TRBV28,TRBJ2-1,.,CASRGGYLTGRNEQFF,TGTGCCAGCAGGGGGGGGTACCTTACAGGGCGAAATGAGCAGTTCTTC
TRBD2,TRBV5-1,TRBJ2-3,once,CASSVTSGYSTDTQYF,TGCGCCAGCAGCGTGACTAGCGGGTACAGCACAGATACGCAGTATTTT
.,TRBV6-5,TRBJ2-7,.,CASSYRRAYEQYF,TGTGCCAGCAGTTACCGCAGGGCCTACGAGCAGTACTTC
TRBD1,TRBV11-2,TRBJ1-1,once,CASSPQGIDAFF,TGTGCCAGCAGCCCACAGGGGATTGACGCTTTCTTT